The rows below give T cell receptor beta chains drawn from one sample of a study of blood T cell repertoires in COVID-19. Generated by immunoSEQ multiplex PCR, the TCRdb table keeps only in-frame clones and is missing some. The repertoire holds some 170,000 clones, with roughly 84% as singletons. Sequencing was performed on PBMCs or T cells enriched from blood (not recorded which). These TCRs come from a human donor with acute COVID-19. The donor label of this sample is uncertain. CDR3s include the opening cysteine and the closing phenylalanine or tryptophan. Each record gives: clone size, J gene, V gene, D gene, CDR3 protein, CDR3 DNA. A D gene is named only where the DNA matches it firmly. Some rows mark clone size as missing; the rest say once, few, many or name a class of expanded clone.

clone size: NA; J gene: TRBJ1-1; V gene: TRBV30; D gene: TRBD1; CDR3 protein: CAWSWTGGYTEAFF; CDR3 DNA: TGTGCCTGGAGTTGGACAGGGGGGTACACTGAAGCTTTCTTT
clone size: NA; J gene: TRBJ2-2; V gene: TRBV19; D gene: NA; CDR3 protein: CASSIEALLRQELFF; CDR3 DNA: TGTGCCAGTAGTATAGAGGCTCTCCTGAGGCAGGAGCTGTTTTTT
clone size: NA; J gene: TRBJ2-3; V gene: TRBV4-2; D gene: TRBD2; CDR3 protein: CASSPTSGGEVDTQYF; CDR3 DNA: TGTGCCAGCAGCCCGACTAGCGGGGGGGAGGTAGATACGCAGTATTTT
clone size: NA; J gene: TRBJ1-3; V gene: TRBV4-3; D gene: NA; CDR3 protein: CASSQDRGGGNTIYF; CDR3 DNA: TGCGCCAGCAGCCAAGACCGGGGTGGTGGAAACACCATATATTTT
clone size: NA; J gene: TRBJ1-1; V gene: TRBV2; D gene: TRBD1; CDR3 protein: CASMTGGVVGTEAFF; CDR3 DNA: TGTGCCAGCATGACAGGGGGCGTGGTGGGCACTGAAGCTTTCTTT
clone size: NA; J gene: TRBJ2-1; V gene: TRBV5-1; D gene: NA; CDR3 protein: CASSQVDREVGGNEQFF; CDR3 DNA: TGCGCCAGCAGCCAAGTCGACAGGGAGGTTGGAGGCAATGAGCAGTTCTTC
clone size: once; J gene: TRBJ2-1; V gene: TRBV4-3; D gene: NA; CDR3 protein: CASSQELNNEQFF; CDR3 DNA: TGCGCCAGCAGCCAAGAACTGAACAATGAGCAGTTCTTC
clone size: NA; J gene: TRBJ1-6; V gene: TRBV6-5; D gene: NA; CDR3 protein: CASSLSPGNSPLHF; CDR3 DNA: TGTGCCAGCAGTCTTAGCCCCGGGAATTCACCCCTCCACTTT
clone size: NA; J gene: TRBJ2-2; V gene: TRBV21-1; D gene: NA; CDR3 protein: CASSLHPGTKRSGELFF; CDR3 DNA: TGTGCCAGCAGCTTGCACCCAGGGACAAAGAGATCCGGGGAGCTGTTTTTT
clone size: once; J gene: TRBJ2-2; V gene: TRBV4-2; D gene: NA; CDR3 protein: CASSNSQLPNTGELFF; CDR3 DNA: TGTGCCAGCAGCAACTCCCAACTACCGAACACCGGGGAGCTGTTTTTT
clone size: NA; J gene: TRBJ1-2; V gene: TRBV4-1; D gene: NA; CDR3 protein: CASSHAAGGHTF; CDR3 DNA: TGCGCCAGCAGCCATGCCGCTGGTGGCCACACCTTC
clone size: NA; J gene: TRBJ2-5; V gene: TRBV25-1; D gene: NA; CDR3 protein: CASSEDRGQQYF; CDR3 DNA: TGTGCCAGCAGTGAAGACAGAGGACAGCAGTACTTC
clone size: NA; J gene: TRBJ2-1; V gene: TRBV10-1; D gene: TRBD2; CDR3 protein: CASSEGILAGADNEQFF; CDR3 DNA: TGCGCCAGCAGTGAGGGGATACTAGCGGGGGCCGACAATGAGCAGTTCTTC
clone size: few; J gene: TRBJ1-6; V gene: TRBV6-5; D gene: NA; CDR3 protein: CASSQSRNSPLHF; CDR3 DNA: TGTGCCAGCAGTCAGTCGCGGAATTCACCCCTCCACTTT
clone size: NA; J gene: TRBJ1-5; V gene: TRBV30; D gene: NA; CDR3 protein: CAWSVRGGAWHF; CDR3 DNA: TGTGCCTGGAGTGTACGCGGAGGAGCTTGGCATTTT
clone size: NA; J gene: TRBJ2-1; V gene: TRBV5-4; D gene: NA; CDR3 protein: CASSLSGNEQFF; CDR3 DNA: TGTGCCAGCAGCTTGTCGGGGAATGAGCAGTTCTTC
clone size: once; J gene: TRBJ2-7; V gene: TRBV10-3; D gene: NA; CDR3 protein: CAISEVSYEQYF; CDR3 DNA: TGTGCCATCAGTGAGGTCAGCTACGAGCAGTACTTC
clone size: NA; J gene: TRBJ2-7; V gene: TRBV14; D gene: TRBD1; CDR3 protein: CASSQGQTNEQYF; CDR3 DNA: TGTGCCAGCAGTCAGGGACAGACCAACGAGCAGTACTTC
clone size: NA; J gene: TRBJ2-5; V gene: TRBV9; D gene: NA; CDR3 protein: CASSILGASRGETQYF; CDR3 DNA: TGTGCCAGCAGCATTTTAGGGGCGTCAAGGGGGGAGACCCAGTACTTC
clone size: NA; J gene: TRBJ2-7; V gene: TRBV6-5; D gene: NA; CDR3 protein: CATQWPGIDSYEQYF; CDR3 DNA: TGTGCCACCCAATGGCCGGGGATCGACTCCTACGAGCAGTACTTC
clone size: NA; J gene: TRBJ2-7; V gene: TRBV7-8; D gene: NA; CDR3 protein: CASSLASGNYEQYF; CDR3 DNA: TGTGCCAGCAGCTTAGCTTCAGGTAACTACGAGCAGTACTTC
clone size: NA; J gene: TRBJ1-3; V gene: TRBV11-2; D gene: NA; CDR3 protein: CASSLAMGHSGNTIYF; CDR3 DNA: TGTGCCAGCAGCTTAGCGATGGGACACTCTGGAAACACCATATATTTT
clone size: NA; J gene: TRBJ1-5; V gene: TRBV30; D gene: NA; CDR3 protein: CAWSEARNQPQHF; CDR3 DNA: TGTGCCTGGAGTGAGGCCAGGAATCAGCCCCAGCATTTT
clone size: NA; J gene: TRBJ1-6; V gene: TRBV27; D gene: NA; CDR3 protein: CASSSSDRLNSPLHF; CDR3 DNA: TGTGCCAGCAGTTCGTCGGACAGATTAAATTCACCCCTCCACTTT
clone size: NA; J gene: TRBJ1-3; V gene: TRBV7-2; D gene: NA; CDR3 protein: CASSLGPSEGGGGNTIYF; CDR3 DNA: TGTGCCAGCAGCTTAGGCCCGAGTGAAGGGGGGGGTGGAAACACCATATATTTT
clone size: NA; J gene: TRBJ1-1; V gene: TRBV5-6; D gene: NA; CDR3 protein: CASSLQGRNEAFF; CDR3 DNA: TGTGCCAGCAGCTTGCAGGGCAGGAATGAAGCTTTCTTT
clone size: once; J gene: TRBJ2-5; V gene: TRBV9; D gene: NA; CDR3 protein: CASSVAQTQETQYF; CDR3 DNA: TGTGCCAGCAGCGTAGCACAGACACAAGAGACCCAGTACTTC
clone size: NA; J gene: TRBJ2-3; V gene: TRBV11-3; D gene: NA; CDR3 protein: CASSPGRGAPEDTQYF; CDR3 DNA: TGTGCCAGCAGCCCGGGACGGGGGGCCCCAGAAGATACGCAGTATTTT
clone size: NA; J gene: TRBJ1-2; V gene: TRBV20-1; D gene: NA; CDR3 protein: CSASAQQTNYGYTF; CDR3 DNA: TGCAGTGCTAGTGCACAGCAGACTAACTATGGCTACACCTTC